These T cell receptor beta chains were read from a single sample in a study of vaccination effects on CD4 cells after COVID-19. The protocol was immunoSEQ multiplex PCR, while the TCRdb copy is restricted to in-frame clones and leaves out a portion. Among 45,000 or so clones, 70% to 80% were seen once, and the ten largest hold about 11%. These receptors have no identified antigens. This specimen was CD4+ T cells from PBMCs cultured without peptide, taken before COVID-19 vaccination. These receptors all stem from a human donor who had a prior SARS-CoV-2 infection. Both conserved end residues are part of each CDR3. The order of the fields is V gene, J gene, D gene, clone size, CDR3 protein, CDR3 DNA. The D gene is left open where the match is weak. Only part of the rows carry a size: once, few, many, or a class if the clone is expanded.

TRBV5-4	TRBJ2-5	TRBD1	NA	CASSLAGGRETQYF	TGTGCCAGCAGCTTGGCAGGGGGCCGGGAGACCCAGTACTTC
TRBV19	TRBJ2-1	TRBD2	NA	CASSMGSGRFHNEQFF	TGTGCCAGTAGTATGGGGAGCGGGAGGTTCCACAATGAGCAGTTCTTC
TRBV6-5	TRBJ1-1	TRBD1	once	CASTRTGIMNTEAFF	TGTGCCAGCACTAGGACAGGGATAATGAACACTGAAGCTTTCTTT
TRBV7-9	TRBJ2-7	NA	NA	CASSYRDAYEQYF	TGTGCCAGCAGCTACAGGGATGCCTACGAGCAGTACTTC
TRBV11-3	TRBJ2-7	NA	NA	CASSLGDRDGSYEQYF	TGTGCCAGCAGCTTAGGCGATCGGGACGGTTCCTACGAGCAGTACTTC
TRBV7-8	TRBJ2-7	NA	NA	CASSSRTTLYEQYF	TGTGCCAGCAGCTCCCGGACTACTTTATACGAGCAGTACTTC
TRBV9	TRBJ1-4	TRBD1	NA	CASSVAPGQGGLFF	TGTGCCAGCAGCGTAGCCCCGGGACAGGGAGGGCTGTTTTTT
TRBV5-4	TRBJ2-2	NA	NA	CASSPRGAQGLGTGELFF	TGTGCCAGCAGCCCACGGGGCGCGCAGGGATTAGGGACCGGGGAGCTGTTTTTT
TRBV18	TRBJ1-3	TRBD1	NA	CASCLGQASSGNTIYF	TGTGCCAGCTGCCTCGGACAGGCGAGCTCTGGAAACACCATATATTTT
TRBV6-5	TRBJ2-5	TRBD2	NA	CASGTSVYETQYF	TGTGCCAGCGGGACTAGCGTTTATGAGACCCAGTACTTC
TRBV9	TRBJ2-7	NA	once	CASSDQGLGEQYF	TGTGCCAGCAGCGACCAGGGGTTAGGCGAGCAGTACTTC